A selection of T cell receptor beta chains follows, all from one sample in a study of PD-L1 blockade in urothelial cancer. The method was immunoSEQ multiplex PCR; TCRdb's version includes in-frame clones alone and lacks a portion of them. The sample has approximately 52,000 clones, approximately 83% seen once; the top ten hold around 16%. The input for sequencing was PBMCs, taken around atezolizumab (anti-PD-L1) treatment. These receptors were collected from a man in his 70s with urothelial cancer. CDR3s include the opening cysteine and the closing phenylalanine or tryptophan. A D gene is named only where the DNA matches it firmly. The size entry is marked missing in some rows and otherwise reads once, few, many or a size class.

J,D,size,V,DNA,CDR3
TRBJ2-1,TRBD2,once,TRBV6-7,TGTGCCAGCAGTCCCTTAGCGGGAGGTCGGTACAATGAGCAGTTCTTC,CASSPLAGGRYNEQFF
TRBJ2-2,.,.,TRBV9,TGTGCCAGCAGCCCTAGCTTTACCGGGGAGCTGTTTTTT,CASSPSFTGELFF
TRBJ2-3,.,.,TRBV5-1,TGCGCCAGCAGCTTGGCGGGCGGGAGCACAGATACGCAGTATTTT,CASSLAGGSTDTQYF
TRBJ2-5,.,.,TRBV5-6,TGTGCCAGCAGCTTGGGACTTACTCAAGAGACCCAGTACTTC,CASSLGLTQETQYF
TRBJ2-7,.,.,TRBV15,TGTGCCACCAGCAGAGGAGGGGGAGTAGCGGGCTACGAGCAGTACTTC,CATSRGGGVAGYEQYF
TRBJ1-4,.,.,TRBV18,TGTGCCAGCTCACCACGAGTAGGAGCAACTAATGAAAAACTGTTTTTT,CASSPRVGATNEKLFF
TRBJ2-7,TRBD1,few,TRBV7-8,TGTGCCAGCACCCTCGGGACAGTCCCCTACGAGCAGTACTTC,CASTLGTVPYEQYF
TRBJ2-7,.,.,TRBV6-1,TGTGCCAGCAGTAAAGAGTATGGACAGCTCTACGAGCAGTACTTC,CASSKEYGQLYEQYF
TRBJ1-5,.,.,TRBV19,TGTGCCAGTAGACTAGGGCAGGGGAATCAGCCCCAGCATTTT,CASRLGQGNQPQHF
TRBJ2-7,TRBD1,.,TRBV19,TGTGCCAGTAGATTATCCGGGACAGCCCCCTACGAGCAGTACTTC,CASRLSGTAPYEQYF
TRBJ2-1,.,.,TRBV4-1,TGCGCCAGCAGCCAAGATACCCCCAGTATAAAGTTCTTC,CASSQDTPSIKFF
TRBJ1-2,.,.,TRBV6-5,TGTGCCAGCAGTTACTTTGGGGGGGCGCGCGGCTATGGCTACACCTTC,CASSYFGGARGYGYTF
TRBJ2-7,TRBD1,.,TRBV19,TGTGCCAGTACCCCGACAGGGGTAAGCTACGAGCAGTACTTC,CASTPTGVSYEQYF
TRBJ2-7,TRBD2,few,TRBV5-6,TGTGCCAGCAGCTTTCTGACTAGCGGAGTCCCCTACGAGCAGTACTTC,CASSFLTSGVPYEQYF
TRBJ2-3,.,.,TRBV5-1,TGCGCCAGCAGCGCCACAGGGAGAGGCACAGATACGCAGTATTTT,CASSATGRGTDTQYF
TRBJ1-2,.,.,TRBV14,TGTGCCAGCAGCCAGAGAGGAACAGGCGTGGATGGCTACACCTTC,CASSQRGTGVDGYTF
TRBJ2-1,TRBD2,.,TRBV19,TGTGCCACCCGTGGTAGCGGGAGTAGAGATGAGCAGTTCTTC,CATRGSGSRDEQFF
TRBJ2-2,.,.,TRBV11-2,TGTGCCAGCAGCTTCCTTCCCGGGGAGCTGTTTTTT,CASSFLPGELFF
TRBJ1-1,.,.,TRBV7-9,TGTGCCAGCAGCGCAAAGACTAAGGGACAGAACACTGAAGCTTTCTTT,CASSAKTKGQNTEAFF
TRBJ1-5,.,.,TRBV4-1,TGCGCCAGCAGCCAAGATCGGCAGACACGGCAGCCCCAGCATTTT,CASSQDRQTRQPQHF
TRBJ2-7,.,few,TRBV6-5,TGTGCCAGCAGTTACTCGCCCTCCGGGGAGCAGTACTTC,CASSYSPSGEQYF
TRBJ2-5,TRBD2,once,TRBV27,TGTGCCAGCAGTCGGACCGGACTAGCGGGAGAACAGACCCAGTACTTC,CASSRTGLAGEQTQYF
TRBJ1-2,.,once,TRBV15,TGTGCCACGAGGGAGGGGAGAGGAGACTATGGCTACACCTTC,CATREGRGDYGYTF
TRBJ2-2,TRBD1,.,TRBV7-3,TGTGCCAGCAGCCCGGGACAGGGGGCAGGCGGGGAGCTGTTTTTT,CASSPGQGAGGELFF
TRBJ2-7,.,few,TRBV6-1,TGTGCCAGCAATGACGGAACTAGCTCCTACGAGCAGTACTTC,CASNDGTSSYEQYF
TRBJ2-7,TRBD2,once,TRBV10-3,TGTGCCATCAGTGTAGCTAGCGGGAACTACGAGCAGTACTTC,CAISVASGNYEQYF
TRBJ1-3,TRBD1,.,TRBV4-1,TGCGCCAGCAGCCCCCGGACAGGGGGAAACACCATATATTTT,CASSPRTGGNTIYF
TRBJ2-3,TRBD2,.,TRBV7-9,TGTGCCAGCAGCTCTCTTACTAGCGGGAAAATCACAGATACGCAGTATTTT,CASSSLTSGKITDTQYF
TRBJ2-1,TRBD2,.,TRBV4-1,TGCGCCAGCAGCCGAGCGGGAACTTACAATGAGCAGTTCTTC,CASSRAGTYNEQFF
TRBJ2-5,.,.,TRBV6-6,TGTGCCAGCAGTTATGGGGACTACCAAGAGACCCAGTACTTC,CASSYGDYQETQYF
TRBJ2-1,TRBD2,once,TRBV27,TGTGCCAGCAGCCGCGGGACTAGCGGGAGCTTCGAGCAGTTCTTC,CASSRGTSGSFEQFF
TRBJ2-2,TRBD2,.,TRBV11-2,TGTGCCAGCAGCTTTCCCAGCGGGAGGGTCCGGGAGCTGTTTTTT,CASSFPSGRVRELFF
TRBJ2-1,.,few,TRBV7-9,TGTGCCAGCAGCTTCAGCGTTGGGGCTGAGCAGTTCTTC,CASSFSVGAEQFF
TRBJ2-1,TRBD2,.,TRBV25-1,TGTGCCAGCAGTCATAGCGGGAGTAGCGATGAGCAGTTCTTC,CASSHSGSSDEQFF
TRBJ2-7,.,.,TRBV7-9,TGTGCCAGCAGCTCTTGGTTAGGGGTCTCCTCGGACGAGCAGTACTTC,CASSSWLGVSSDEQYF
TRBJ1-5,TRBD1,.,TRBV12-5,TGTGCTAGTGGTTTGGGGACAGGGGGCAGTCAGCCCCAGCATTTT,CASGLGTGGSQPQHF
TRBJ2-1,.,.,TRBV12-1,TGTGCCAGCAGCTTTGCTGGGGCAGAACCCCCTAGGGAGCAGTTCTTC,CASSFAGAEPPREQFF
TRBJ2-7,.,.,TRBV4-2,TGTGCCAGCAGCCAAGATTGGCTAGCTAATCCCTACGAGCAGTACTTC,CASSQDWLANPYEQYF
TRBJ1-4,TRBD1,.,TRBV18,TGTGCCAGCTCGGAGGGACAGGCCCTTAATGAAAAACTGTTTTTT,CASSEGQALNEKLFF
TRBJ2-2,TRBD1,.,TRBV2,TGTGCCAGCAGTGATAAAACCGGGACAGGGGGAACCGGGGAGCTGTTTTTT,CASSDKTGTGGTGELFF
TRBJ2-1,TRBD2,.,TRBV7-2,TGTGCCAGCAGCTTCCAATCGGGACTAGCGGGAGGATCCTACAATGAGCAGTTCTTC,CASSFQSGLAGGSYNEQFF
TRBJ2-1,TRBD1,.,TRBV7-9,TGTGCCAGCAGCCTGGGACAGGGGGTGGGTGAGCAGTTCTTC,CASSLGQGVGEQFF
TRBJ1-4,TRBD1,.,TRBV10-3,TGTGCCACCAAGTTACCGGGACAGGGGGCGATCGGTCATGAAAAACTGTTTTTT,CATKLPGQGAIGHEKLFF
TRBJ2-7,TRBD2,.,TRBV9,TGTGCCAGCAGTGCGGGAGTCCCCTCCTACGAGCAGTACTTC,CASSAGVPSYEQYF
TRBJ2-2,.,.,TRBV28,TGTGCCAGCAGCCCCCGACAGAGAACAACCGGGGAGCTGTTTTTT,CASSPRQRTTGELFF
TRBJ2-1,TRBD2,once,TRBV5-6,TGTGCCAGCAGCTCGCCCGGGACTAGCGGGAGGGACAATGAGCAGTTCTTC,CASSSPGTSGRDNEQFF
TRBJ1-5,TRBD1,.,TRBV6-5,TGTGCCAGCAGGCGACAGGGCCAGCCCCAGCATTTT,CASRRQGQPQHF
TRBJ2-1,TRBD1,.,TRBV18,TGTGCCAGCTCGGATGGACAGGGGAGCGATGAGCAGTTCTTC,CASSDGQGSDEQFF
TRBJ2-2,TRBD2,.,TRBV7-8,TGTGCCAGCAGCCCGATAATGGGACTAGCAGCGAACACCGGGGAGCTGTTTTTT,CASSPIMGLAANTGELFF
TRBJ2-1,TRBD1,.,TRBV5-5,TGTGCCAGCAGCGCGCCGGGACAGGTGGGGGACAATGAGCAGTTCTTC,CASSAPGQVGDNEQFF